This T cell receptor (beta chain) comes out of a study of OX40 agonist ivuxolimab in advanced cancers. Study-level findings and limits: At 0.1 to 3.0 mg/kg and by week 6, clonal expansion occurred in CD4+ and CD8+ blood T cells.

To note about this clone: Its matching antigen is unknown.

The table came from immunoSEQ multiplex PCR; TCRdb's copy has only in-frame clones and leaves some out. There are 55,000 to 80,000 clones in the sample; approximately 84% occur only once, and 9.8% lies in the top ten. Germline V CDR1 and CDR2: MDHEN, SYDVKM. The CDR3 covers 15 residues. The V gene end was trimmed by 4 bases and the J gene end by 1 base; junction bases not matched to a gene: 5. Here the sequenced sample was CD4+ or CD8+ T cells sorted from blood, taken in a trial of the OX40 agonist ivuxolimab. V is TRBV28 and J is TRBJ1-1; 8 bases map to TRBD1. The TCR originated in an adult with an advanced solid tumor such as melanoma, head and neck, liver or kidney cancer. DNA for the CDR3: TGTGCCAGCAGTTACAGGGGGATCGGGAACACTGAAGCTTTCTTT. Protein: CASSYRGIGNTEAFF.